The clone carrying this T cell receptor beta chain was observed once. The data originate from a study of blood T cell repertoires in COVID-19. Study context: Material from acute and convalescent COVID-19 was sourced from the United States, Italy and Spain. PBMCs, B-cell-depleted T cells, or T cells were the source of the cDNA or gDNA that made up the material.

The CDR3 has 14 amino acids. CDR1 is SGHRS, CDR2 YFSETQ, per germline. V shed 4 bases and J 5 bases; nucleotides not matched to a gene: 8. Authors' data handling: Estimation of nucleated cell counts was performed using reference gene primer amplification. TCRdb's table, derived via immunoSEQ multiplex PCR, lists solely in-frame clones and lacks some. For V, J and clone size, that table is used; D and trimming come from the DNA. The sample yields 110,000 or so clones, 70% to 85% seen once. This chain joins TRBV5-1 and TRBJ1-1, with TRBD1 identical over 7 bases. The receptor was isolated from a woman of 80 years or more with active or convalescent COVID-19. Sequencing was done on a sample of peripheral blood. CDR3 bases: TGCGCCAGCAGCCCCGGACAGGTGGGGACTGAAGCTTTCTTT. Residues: CASSPGQVGTEAFF.